The TCR beta chain described here comes from a study of T cell changes during pregnancy in multiple sclerosis. Sequencing was performed with immunoSEQ multiplex PCR; in TCRdb, only in-frame clones are kept and a portion is missing. The sample consists of 90,000 to 120,000 clones, around 92% of them appearing once. The CDR3 consists of 17 residues. The receptor comes from a female donor with multiple sclerosis, enrolled in a pregnancy study. The sequenced sample was peripheral blood, obtained before pregnancy. The chain uses TRBV12-1 and TRBJ2-3; the table gives TRBD2 as D, unverified against the DNA. TRBV12-1 is a documented pseudogene. Here the CDR3 reads CASSFGRTSWFPDTQYF. Written as DNA, the CDR3 is TGTGCCAGCAGCTTTGGGAGGACTAGCTGGTTCCCAGATACGCAGTATTTT.